The 7 T cell receptor beta chains below were found in one sample sequenced in a study of blood T cell repertoires in COVID-19. The assay was immunoSEQ multiplex PCR, and TCRdb's table has in-frame clones only and misses some. The sample contains 45,000 to 50,000 clones, 83% of which appear only once. The specimen was peripheral blood. All receptors come from a man at least 80 years old in a cohort sampled during active COVID-19.

The rearrangement joins TRBV18 to TRBJ2-1; 14 positions match TRBD2. The germline CDR1 and CDR2 sequences are KGHSH and LQKENI. The V gene end was trimmed by 6 bases and the J gene end by 9 bases; junction bases not matched to a gene: 7. The CDR3 length is 15 residues. The CDR3 sequence: CASSHGTSGGGEQFF. The CDR3 nucleotides are TGTGCCAGCTCTCACGGGACTAGCGGGGGCGGTGAGCAGTTCTTC.

This clone came up once. The genes are TRBV7-9 and TRBJ2-5, with a weak D call TRBD1 (6 bases). V shed 2 bases and J shed 2 bases, with 12 bases lying between them. The CDR3 loop spans 15 amino acids. Per germline, CDR1 SEHNR and CDR2 FQNEAQ (reference sequence). CDR3 sequence (DNA): TGTGCCAGCAGCTTAATTACGCAGGGGCAAGAGACCCAGTACTTC. It translates to CASSLITQGQETQYF.

V is TRBV2 and J is TRBJ1-1; D call uncertain. V lost 5 bases, J lost 1 base, and 8 bases lay in between. Germline values: CDR1 SNHLY, CDR2 FYNNEI. This CDR3 region has 13 residues. CDR3: CASSPERNTEAFF. In DNA, the CDR3 is TGTGCCAGCAGTCCAGAAAGGAACACTGAAGCTTTCTTT.

The chain combines TRBV11-2 with TRBJ1-2, with D unclear. Germline loops: CDR1 SGHAT, CDR2 FQNNGV. V lost 6 bases, J lost 2 bases, and 19 bases lay in between. The CDR3 contains 16 residues. In DNA, the CDR3 is TGTGCCAGCAGAACACTTACAACCGGGTCAAACTATGGCTACACCTTC. Residues: CASRTLTTGSNYGYTF.

This rearrangement joins TRBV24-1 to TRBJ1-2; perhaps TRBD1 as D (5 bases). This CDR3 has 16 residues. Germline CDR1 KGHDR, CDR2 SFDVKD. Trimming cost V 3 bases and J 0 bases, with 13 bases left between them. The CDR3 DNA follows: TGTGCCACCAGTGATCCGACGGGGGGATCTAACTATGGCTACACCTTC. Protein: CATSDPTGGSNYGYTF.

This clone was detected only once. V gene TRBV5-5 combines with J gene TRBJ1-6; D remains ambiguous. CDR1 is SGHKS and CDR2 is YYEKEE in the germline V gene (reference sequence). V shed 4 bases and J shed 0 bases, with 14 bases lying between them. This CDR3 has 17 amino acids. Here the CDR3 DNA reads TGTGCCAGCAGCCGGAGGACCAAGAGCTCCTATAATTCACCCCTCCACTTT. This sequence encodes CASSRRTKSSYNSPLHF. The full variable domain, in which reference TRBV5-5 and TRBJ1-6 provide the parts outside the CDR3, is DAGVTQSPTHLIKTRGQQVTLRCSPISGHKSVSWYQQVLGQGPQFIFQYYEKEERGRGNFPDRFSARQFPNYSSELNVNALLLGDSALYLCASSRRTKSSYNSPLHFGNGTRLTVT.

The chain combines TRBV15 with TRBJ2-1, with 10 bases matching TRBD2. V was clipped by 1 base and J by 1 base; unmatched bases: 1. The CDR3 covers 16 residues. Germline assignment: CDR1 LNHNV and CDR2 YYDKDF (reference sequence). In nucleotides, the CDR3 is TGTGCCACCAGCAGAGCTAGCGGGAGTTCCTACAATGAGCAGTTCTTC. Its protein product is CATSRASGSSYNEQFF.